The clone carrying this T cell receptor (beta chain) was seen a handful of times. The sample belongs to a study of early T cells in non-severe SARS-CoV-2 infection. Individually, cDNA molecules had unique molecular identifiers attached to them. Via MiXCR, TCRdb re-called the 5' RACE reads, giving one row per CDR3 protein. The sample lists 45,000 to 50,000 distinct CDR3 sequences, about 6% occurring once. The CDR3 consists of 18 residues. Trimming cost V 2 bases and J 4 bases; bases outside gene matches: 14. The germline CDR1 and CDR2 sequences are MNHEY and SMNVEV (reference sequence). V and J are TRBV27 and TRBJ2-3, with 8 bases aligning to TRBD2. Sample: whole blood, taken at baseline. This clonotype was obtained from an adult who was a healthcare worker with PCR-confirmed SARS-CoV-2 infection or an uninfected control (not recorded which). The CDR3 DNA reads TGTGCCAGCAGTTTAAGCTCTTTGTGGCTAGCGGGTTCAGATACGCAGTATTTT. Protein product: CASSLSSLWLAGSDTQYF.